This T cell receptor beta chain was documented in a study of T cell changes during pregnancy in multiple sclerosis. Clones were sequenced by immunoSEQ multiplex PCR, and TCRdb holds only the in-frame ones, with some missing. The table includes about 31,000 clones, 80% to 90% detected once. The CDR3 extends over 12 amino acids. Germline assignment: CDR1 SEHNR and CDR2 FQNEAQ (reference sequence). V shed 3 bases and J shed 9 bases, with 9 bases lying between them. The starting material was CD8+ T cells from peripheral blood mononuclear cells, obtained before pregnancy. This receptor was obtained from a female donor with multiple sclerosis, enrolled in a pregnancy study. The chain is built from TRBV7-9 and TRBJ2-1; D remains ambiguous. Written as DNA, the CDR3 is TGTGCCAGCAGCTTGATAGTGTCTGAGCAGTTCTTC. Its protein product is CASSLIVSEQFF. The complete variable domain, with remaining parts taken from reference TRBV7-9 and TRBJ2-1, reads DTGVSQNPRHKITKRGQNVTFRCDPISEHNRLYWYRQTLGQGPEFLTYFQNEAQLEKSRLLSDRFSAERPKGSFSTLEIQRTEQGDSAMYLCASSLIVSEQFFGPGTRLTVL.